This T cell receptor (beta chain) is drawn from a study of PD-L1 blockade in urothelial cancer. As for the study in general: Administration of atezolizumab to patients began at some point between 2013 and 2015, at 1,200 mg intravenously every 3 weeks. Analyses used blood from 3 weeks (second dose) and 6 weeks after treatment start. Blood gave a median about 150,000 T cells.

The sample's time point: peripheral blood 6 weeks after treatment start. Each patient gave between 1 and 8 samples of peripheral blood mononuclear cells, which were collected pretreatment and during treatment. Generated by immunoSEQ multiplex PCR, the TCRdb table keeps only in-frame clones and is missing some. Counted here are approximately 83,000 clones, approximately 82% occurring once; the ten biggest clones make up roughly 8%. Specimen: PBMCs, collected around atezolizumab (anti-PD-L1) treatment. This receptor was obtained from a man in his 70s with urothelial cancer.

The CDR3 region is CASSITSLANYGYTF. CDR3 nucleotide sequence: TGTGCCAGTAGTATAACCTCATTAGCTAACTATGGCTACACCTTC. V is TRBV19 and J is TRBJ1-2; no firm D call. The V end lost 2 bases, the J end lost 0 bases, and 10 bases lay between the germline ends. CDR3 size: 15 residues. The germline CDR1 and CDR2 sequences are LNHDA and SQIVND (reference sequence).